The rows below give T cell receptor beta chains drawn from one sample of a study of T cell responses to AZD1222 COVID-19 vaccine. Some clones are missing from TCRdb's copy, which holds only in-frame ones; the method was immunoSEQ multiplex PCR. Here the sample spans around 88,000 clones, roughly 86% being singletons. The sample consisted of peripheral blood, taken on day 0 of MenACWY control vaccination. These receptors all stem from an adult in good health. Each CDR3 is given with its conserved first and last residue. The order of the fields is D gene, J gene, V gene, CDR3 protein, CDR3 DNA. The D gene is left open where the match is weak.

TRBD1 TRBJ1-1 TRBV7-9 CASSYGTDTEAFF TGTGCCAGCAGCTATGGGACAGACACTGAAGCTTTCTTT
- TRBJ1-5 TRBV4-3 CASSQTDRSNQPQHF TGCGCCAGCAGCCAAACTGACAGATCCAATCAGCCCCAGCATTTT
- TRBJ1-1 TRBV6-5 CASSLNRDTEAFF TGTGCCAGCAGTCTCAACAGGGACACTGAAGCTTTCTTT
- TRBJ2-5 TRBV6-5 CASSRRNQETQYF TGTGCCAGCAGTCGCAGGAACCAAGAGACCCAGTACTTC
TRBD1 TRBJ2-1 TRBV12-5 CASGLTPPDRGRYEQFF TGTGCTAGTGGTTTGACCCCCCCGGACAGGGGGCGTTATGAGCAGTTCTTC
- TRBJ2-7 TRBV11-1 CASSLTDASIYEQYF TGTGCCAGCAGCTTAACTGACGCATCCATCTACGAGCAGTACTTC
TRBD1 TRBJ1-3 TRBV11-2 CASSSRQGSGNTIYF TGTGCCAGCAGCTCTCGACAGGGCTCTGGAAACACCATATATTTT
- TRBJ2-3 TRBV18 CASSLQHGQFSTDTQYF TGTGCCAGCTCACTCCAACATGGACAGTTTAGCACAGATACGCAGTATTTT
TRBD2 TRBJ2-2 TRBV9 CASSPGLAGVTGTGELFF TGTGCCAGCAGCCCGGGGCTAGCGGGGGTTACGGGGACCGGGGAGCTGTTTTTT
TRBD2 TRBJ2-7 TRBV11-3 CASSASSGTSIEQYF TGTGCCAGCAGCGCGTCTTCCGGGACTAGCATCGAGCAGTACTTC
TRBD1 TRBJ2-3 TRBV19 CASSLGQGRDTQYF TGTGCCAGTAGTTTGGGACAGGGGAGAGATACGCAGTATTTT
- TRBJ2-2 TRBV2 CASRTRTDMFGELFF TGTGCCAGCAGGACCCGGACAGACATGTTCGGGGAGCTGTTTTTT
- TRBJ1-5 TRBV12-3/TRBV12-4 CASSLDNQPQHF TGTGCCAGCAGTTTAGACAATCAGCCCCAGCATTTT
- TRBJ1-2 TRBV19 CASSIEGGRSYGYTF TGTGCCAGTAGTATAGAGGGCGGCCGTTCTTATGGCTACACCTTC
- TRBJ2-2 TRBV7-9 CASKQTTSRTGELFF TGTGCCAGCAAGCAAACCACTAGCCGCACCGGGGAGCTGTTTTTT
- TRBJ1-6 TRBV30 CAWSVSSSYNSPLHF TGTGCCTGGAGTGTGTCGAGCTCCTATAATTCACCCCTCCACTTT